This T cell receptor (beta chain) is from a study of blood T cells in healthy people across ages. Study outcomes and limitations: Unsorted PBMCs prevented conclusive naive versus antigen-experienced comparison. Among long-lived donors, naive CD4+ cells were more numerous and diversity higher than in aged donors.

The CDR3 has 15 amino acids. Germline V gives CDR1 SGHRS, CDR2 YFSETQ. Trimming removed 3 bases at V and 2 bases at J, with 14 bases between. The table lists this clonotype with a few counts. What it binds is unknown. The use of a sample-barcoded 5' primer and a J-beta primer mix characterized a second PCR of about 6 to 12 cycles. TCRdb redid the calling of the 5' RACE reads with MiXCR, one entry per CDR3 protein. The sample includes more than 800,000 distinct CDR3 sequences, around 45% of them seen just once. Each donor had around 10 milliliters of peripheral blood drawn. This rearrangement joins TRBV5-1 to TRBJ2-5, with D tentatively TRBD1 (6 bases). This TCR came from a woman in her fifties or sixties in good health. The sequenced material came from blood. CDR3 sequence (DNA): TGCGCCAGCAGCTATCAGGGGATAGTGCAAGAGACCCAGTACTTC. This translates into CASSYQGIVQETQYF. Full variable domain (missing parts from reference TRBV5-1 and TRBJ2-5): KAGVTQTPRYLIKTRGQQVTLSCSPISGHRSVSWYQQTPGQGLQFLFEYFSETQRNKGNFPGRFSGRQFSNSRSEMNVSTLELGDSALYLCASSYQGIVQETQYFGPGTRLLVL.